This TCR beta chain was retrieved from a study of T cell responses to AZD1222 COVID-19 vaccine. Sequenced by immunoSEQ multiplex PCR; TCRdb stores in-frame clones only, minus some. This table has 150,000 to 200,000 clones, roughly nine tenths appearing once. The sample was peripheral blood, taken 28 days after the second AZD1222 dose. This sequence was found in an adult who received the AZD1222 COVID-19 vaccine.

In DNA form, the CDR3 reads TGTGCCAGCAGTGATTACCCAGCGGGAGTTTGGGCAGATACGCAGTATTTT. Translated, it gives CASSDYPAGVWADTQYF. The chain has TRBV2 and TRBJ2-3; the match to TRBD2 covers 8 bases. CDR3 length: 17 amino acids. The germline gives CDR1 SNHLY, CDR2 FYNNEI. Losses at the gene ends were 3 bases for V and 4 bases for J; bases not matched to a gene: 12.